These T cell receptor beta chains were read from a single sample in a study of blood T cell repertoires in COVID-19. Sequencing was performed with immunoSEQ multiplex PCR; in TCRdb, only in-frame clones are kept and a portion is missing. The table records a few hundred thousand clones, over 80% of them present only once. Sample: peripheral blood. These receptors all stem from a man under 40 who had recovered from COVID-19. CDR3s include the opening cysteine and the closing phenylalanine or tryptophan. The D gene is left open where the match is weak. Not every row has a clone size; where given, it reads once, few, many or a size class.

NA,TRBJ1-5,TRBV6-6,NA,TGTGCCAGCAGTTCTTACACCAATCAGCCCCAGCATTTT,CASSSYTNQPQHF
NA,TRBJ1-4,TRBV5-1,NA,TGCGCCAGCAGCATAGGGGTTCATGAAAAACTGTTTTTT,CASSIGVHEKLFF
NA,TRBJ2-5,TRBV4-2,TRBD2,TGTGCCAGCAGCCAAGTCATAATAGCGGGGGGAGGACAAGAGACCCAGTACTTC,CASSQVIIAGGGQETQYF
NA,TRBJ1-5,TRBV12-3/TRBV12-4,NA,TGTGCCAGCAGGAAGGAGCACAATCAGCCCCAGCATTTT,CASRKEHNQPQHF
NA,TRBJ1-2,TRBV2,TRBD1,TGTGCCAGCAGCACTCCGGACAGGCTCTATGGCTACACCTTC,CASSTPDRLYGYTF
NA,TRBJ2-5,TRBV4-1,NA,TGCGCCAGCAGCCAAGAGAGGCAAGAGACCCAGTACTTC,CASSQERQETQYF
NA,TRBJ2-2,TRBV28,TRBD2,TGTGCCAGCAGTACCCGGACTAGCGGGGTCACCGGGGAGCTGTTTTTT,CASSTRTSGVTGELFF
NA,TRBJ1-2,TRBV5-5,TRBD1,TGTGCCAGCAGGACTCTGGGACAGGGGGGTGGCTACACCTTC,CASRTLGQGGGYTF
once,TRBJ1-2,TRBV6-5,NA,TGTGCCAGCAGTTCCCCAGGGGAATATGGCTACACCTTC,CASSSPGEYGYTF
NA,TRBJ2-4,TRBV6-1,NA,TGTGCCAGCAGTGAAACAGGAGCCAAAAACATTCAGTACTTC,CASSETGAKNIQYF
once,TRBJ2-5,TRBV2,TRBD2,TGTGCCAGCAGCCCTGTGGGAGCGGGGGGGAAGGAGACCCAGTACTTC,CASSPVGAGGKETQYF
NA,TRBJ2-5,TRBV6-5,NA,TGTGCCAGCAGTTACGGGGGGGGACACTTCCAAGAGACCCAGTACTTC,CASSYGGGHFQETQYF
NA,TRBJ2-1,TRBV5-6,NA,TGTGCCAGCAGCTTCCAGCAGGTTAACTACAATGAGCAGTTCTTC,CASSFQQVNYNEQFF
once,TRBJ2-5,TRBV19,TRBD1,TGTGCCAGTAGTATAGGTGGGACAGGGGAACAAGAGACCCAGTACTTC,CASSIGGTGEQETQYF
NA,TRBJ2-3,TRBV29-1,TRBD1,TGCAGCGCAGAGGGACAGTTCACAGATACGCAGTATTTT,CSAEGQFTDTQYF
NA,TRBJ1-1,TRBV5-1,TRBD1,TGCGCCAGCAGCCGGGGACAGAAGAACACTGAAGCTTTCTTT,CASSRGQKNTEAFF
NA,TRBJ2-3,TRBV13,TRBD2,TGTGCCAGCAGCTTAGGAGGCGGGGGGCGCACAGATACGCAGTATTTT,CASSLGGGGRTDTQYF
NA,TRBJ2-2,TRBV3-1/TRBV3-2,TRBD1,TGTGCCAGCAGCCAAAACAGGGGTTGGAGCGGGGAGCTGTTTTTT,CASSQNRGWSGELFF
few,TRBJ2-7,TRBV11-2,TRBD1,TGTGCCAGCAGACCTCGGACAGGGACTCGATCCTCCTACGAGCAGTACTTC,CASRPRTGTRSSYEQYF
NA,TRBJ1-1,TRBV13,NA,TGTGCCAGCAGCGTATGGAGGACTGAAGCTTTCTTT,CASSVWRTEAFF
once,TRBJ2-2,TRBV7-8,NA,TGTGCCAGCAGCTTACCCATTCTAGGTATAGCGAACACCGGGGAGCTGTTTTTT,CASSLPILGIANTGELFF
once,TRBJ2-5,TRBV10-1,NA,TGCGCCAGCAGTGCAAGGATCAGGGAGACCCAGTACTTC,CASSARIRETQYF
NA,TRBJ2-3,TRBV10-1,NA,TGCGCCAGCACGTCAGGTGCAGCAGATACGCAGTATTTT,CASTSGAADTQYF
NA,TRBJ1-3,TRBV5-6,NA,TGTGCCAGCAGCCCTGGCGGAGGATTAGGAAACACCATATATTTT,CASSPGGGLGNTIYF
NA,TRBJ2-5,TRBV7-8,TRBD2,TGTGCCAGCAGCCCCGGACGCGGGGGGCCTCAAGAGACCCAGTACTTC,CASSPGRGGPQETQYF
NA,TRBJ2-3,TRBV4-2,TRBD2,TGTGCCAGCTCGCTAGCGGGGGGGATAAGCACAGATACGCAGTATTTT,CASSLAGGISTDTQYF
NA,TRBJ2-2,TRBV7-6,TRBD1,TGTGCCAGCAGCTTACGGGGACAGATGAACACCGGGGAGCTGTTTTTT,CASSLRGQMNTGELFF
NA,TRBJ2-7,TRBV10-1,NA,TGCGCCAGCAGTGTAGGACAGTCCTACGAGCAGTACTTC,CASSVGQSYEQYF
NA,TRBJ2-1,TRBV7-8,TRBD2,TGTGCCAGCAGCAACAACCCGGGACTAGCGAAACTTCGAGGGGGTGAGCAGTTCTTC,CASSNNPGLAKLRGGEQFF
NA,TRBJ2-3,TRBV19,NA,TGTGCCAGTAGTATTTCGGGGGTCGGCACAGATACGCAGTATTTT,CASSISGVGTDTQYF
NA,TRBJ2-1,TRBV18,NA,TGTGCCAGCTCCTCGGACGGACTACTCTACAATGAGCAGTTCTTC,CASSSDGLLYNEQFF
NA,TRBJ2-2,TRBV24-1,NA,TGTGCCACCAGTGATCGACAGGCCGGGGAGCTGTTTTTT,CATSDRQAGELFF
NA,TRBJ2-1,TRBV20-1,NA,TGCAGTGCTAGTCCGGGTACATACAATGAGCAGTTCTTC,CSASPGTYNEQFF
NA,TRBJ2-7,TRBV6-2/TRBV6-3,TRBD1,TGTGCCAGCAGCCACTCGACAGGGTCCCACGAGCAGTACTTC,CASSHSTGSHEQYF